This T cell receptor beta chain was profiled in a study of blood T cell repertoires in COVID-19. As for the study in general: Samples came from the United States, Italy and Spain, spanning acute and convalescent COVID-19. Sample material is recorded as cDNA or gDNA derived from T cells, B-cell-depleted T cells, or PBMCs.

Profiled with immunoSEQ multiplex PCR; TCRdb holds only in-frame clones, not every one. The repertoire includes approximately 450,000 clones, 70% to 90% of them detected once, and under 2% sits in the top ten. CDR3 length equals 20 residues. V lost 2 bases, J lost 7 bases, and 21 bases stayed unmatched. Germline CDR1 is LNHDA and CDR2 is SQIVND (reference sequence). Those who participated ranged in age from roughly 18 to 89 years and resided in 20 to 25 US areas. Self-reported history from a screening survey and questionnaire set each donor's cohort. Sequencing input: PBMCs or T cells enriched from blood (not recorded which). This sequence originates from a woman aged 18-29 years with acute COVID-19. The V gene is TRBV19, the J gene TRBJ2-4; TRBD2 matches 9 bases. CDR3: CASSIFPAATSGPWRNIQYF. The CDR3 region has the DNA TGTGCCAGTAGTATATTTCCCGCGGCGACTAGCGGTCCTTGGCGGAACATTCAGTACTTC.